Given below is one TCR beta chain in context. Its antigen is unidentified. The data are from a study of T cell responses to AZD1222 COVID-19 vaccine. Study-wide points: The CD4 TCRs associated with vaccination extended across spike and predominated at 160-218 and 743-854. Repertoires were obtained solely post-peak T cell response. Mostly white British, mostly female donors; authors suggested clonal diversity may be underestimated. Baseline testing showed seropositivity in only six or seven AZD1222 recipients.

The V end was cut by 7 bases, the J end by 6 bases, with 15 bases between. Germline CDR1 and CDR2: MNHEY and SVGAGI. The CDR3 loop spans 14 amino acids. Assay: immunoSEQ multiplex PCR; the TCRdb copy retains only in-frame clones and omits some. The data hold 95,000 to 150,000 clones, with about 93% observed a single time. The sequenced sample was peripheral blood, obtained 28 days after the second AZD1222 dose. This receptor was obtained from an adult who received the AZD1222 COVID-19 vaccine. The chain has TRBV6-5 and TRBJ1-4; D remains unclear. The CDR3 bases are TGTGCCAGCACCCCCCAATGGGTAGATGAAAAACTGTTTTTT. This codes for CASTPQWVDEKLFF.